These 25 T cell receptor beta chains share one sample of origin, sequenced in a study of T cell repertoires in cytomegalovirus infection. TCRdb re-analysed the reads in MiXCR, keeping a single row per CDR3 protein. The sample lists approximately 170,000 distinct CDR3 sequences, under 20% seen once, with about 17% in the top ten. Sequencing input: CD8+ T cells from PBMCs. These receptors all stem from a human donor in good health (CMV status not recorded). Some clones in this sample may be carry-over from other donors' samples.

This clonotype was detected ten times or more. This chain links TRBV12-3 or TRBV12-4 with TRBJ2-2, with D unresolved. Trimming shortened V by 5 bases and J by 0 bases, and 10 bases separated the two germline ends. This CDR3 spans 15 amino acids. CDR3 in DNA: TGTGCCAGCAGTCCGGTGCCGTCGAACACCGGGGAGCTGTTTTTT. Translating gives CASSPVPSNTGELFF.

This clonotype has only a few counts. V and J are TRBV7-6 and TRBJ2-1; 9 bases align to TRBD2. Germline CDR1 is SGHVS and CDR2 is FNYEAQ. V lost 0 bases, J lost 4 bases, and 13 bases stayed unmatched. This CDR3 contains 19 residues. CDR3 coding DNA: TGTGCCAGCAGCTTAGCGCCCTTCGACCTAGCGGGGAGATACAATGAGCAGTTCTTC. It yields the protein CASSLAPFDLAGRYNEQFF.

A few counts support this clonotype. The chain couples TRBV14 to TRBJ2-5; D is ambiguous. CDR3 length equals 12 residues. Trimming removed 3 bases from V and 5 bases from J, with 7 bases in between. From germline, CDR1 is SGHDN and CDR2 FVKESK. In DNA form, the CDR3 reads TGTGCCAGCAGCCAGTCTCGGGAGACCCAGTACTTC. It yields the protein CASSQSRETQYF.

The chain has TRBV28 and TRBJ2-7; D is unresolved. Trimming pared 1 base from V and 5 bases from J, leaving 6 bases between. The CDR3 totals 12 residues. CDR1 MDHEN and CDR2 SYDVKM come from the germline V gene. The CDR3, as DNA: TGTGCCAGCAGTTTATATCGGCACGAGCAGTACTTC. It yields the protein CASSLYRHEQYF.

CDR3 in DNA: TGTGCCAGCAGCTTTGACCTAGACAGAAACGATGAGCAGTTCTTC. Translating it yields CASSFDLDRNDEQFF. This sequence joins TRBV7-9 and TRBJ2-1; tentatively, D is TRBD1 (5 bases). CDR1 SEHNR and CDR2 FQNEAQ come from the germline V gene (reference sequence). The CDR3 is made up of 15 amino acids. Deletions cut 3 bases from V and 8 bases from J, with 17 bases between.

This clonotype occurred many times. V usage is TRBV6-5 and J usage is TRBJ2-1, with D possibly TRBD1 on 7 matching bases. CDR3 size: 15 residues. CDR1 is MNHEY, CDR2 SVGAGI, per germline. Trimming pared 2 bases from V and 3 bases from J, leaving 11 bases between. The CDR3 here is CASSYQGGSYNEQFF. The CDR3 coding sequence is TGTGCCAGCAGTTACCAGGGGGGAAGCTACAATGAGCAGTTCTTC.

The genes are TRBV29-1 and TRBJ1-3; 7 nucleotides align to TRBD1. This CDR3 has 13 amino acids. Per germline, CDR1 SQVTM and CDR2 ANQGSEA. After removal of 7 bases from V and 2 bases from J, the junction contained 5 bases not matched to a gene. CDR3 in DNA: TGCAGCGCCAATGACAGGGCTGGAAACACCATATATTTT. It translates to CSANDRAGNTIYF.

The chain has TRBV4-1 and TRBJ2-1, with 8 bases lining up with TRBD2. This CDR3 comprises 16 residues. The germline CDR1 and CDR2 sequences are MGHRA and YSYEKL. The junction had 7 bases not matched to a gene; V was cut back by 4 bases and J by 2 bases. CDR3 sequence reads: CASSPYTGGPYNEQFF. The DNA of the CDR3 is TGCGCCAGCAGCCCGTATACGGGGGGGCCCTACAATGAGCAGTTCTTC.

This clonotype occurred many times. The V call is TRBV7-2, the J call TRBJ2-7; no clear D. Per germline, CDR1 SGHTA and CDR2 FQGNSA. The CDR3 loop spans 17 amino acids. The V and J ends lost 1 base and 4 bases respectively, with 20 bases between them. The CDR3 sequence is CASSLERSQSYGYEQYF. The CDR3 DNA is TGTGCCAGCAGCTTAGAAAGGAGTCAATCATACGGTTACGAGCAGTACTTC. The variable domain in full, completed from reference TRBV7-2 and TRBJ2-7, reads GAGVSQSPSNKVTEKGKDVELRCDPISGHTALYWYRQSLGQGLEFLIYFQGNSAPDKSGLPSDRFSAERTGGSVSTLTIQRTQQEDSAVYLCASSLERSQSYGYEQYFGPGTRLTVT.

In its sample, this clonotype was seen a few times. In DNA, the CDR3 is TGTGCCAGCAGCCCGCGGGACAATTTCCCTTACGAGCAGTACTTC. This sequence encodes CASSPRDNFPYEQYF. The chain has TRBV14 and TRBJ2-7, with D perhaps assigned TRBD1 or TRBD2 (6 bases each). The CDR3 length is 15 residues. Per germline, CDR1 SGHDN and CDR2 FVKESK. Trimming shortened V by 4 bases and J by 4 bases, and 17 bases separated the two germline ends.

This clonotype showed up just a few times. This clone may be a read error of a much larger clone one base away. This rearrangement joins TRBV7-9 to TRBJ1-2, with D possibly being TRBD1 (5 bases). V was cut by 5 bases and J by 5 bases, with 12 bases left in between. The germline gives CDR1 SEHNR, CDR2 FQNEAQ (reference sequence). CDR3 length: 13 amino acids. Written as DNA, the CDR3 is TGTGCCAGCAGCCCGGGACGGGAATATGGCTACACCTTC. Amino acids: CASSPGREYGYTF.

This clonotype turned up a few times. V usage is TRBV7-2 and J usage is TRBJ2-5, with 7 nucleotides matching TRBD2. Germline CDR1 is SGHTA and CDR2 is FQGNSA. V gave up 5 bases and J gave up 5 bases; unmatched junction bases: 8. The CDR3 contains 14 residues. In nucleotides, the CDR3 is TGTGCCAGCAGCCTCGCGGGGGATCGGGAGACCCAGTACTTC. This codes for CASSLAGDRETQYF. Based on the CDR3 plus reference TRBV7-2 and TRBJ2-5, the full variable domain is GAGVSQSPSNKVTEKGKDVELRCDPISGHTALYWYRQSLGQGLEFLIYFQGNSAPDKSGLPSDRFSAERTGGSVSTLTIQRTQQEDSAVYLCASSLAGDRETQYFGPGTRLLVL.

In this sample, this clonotype turned up a few times. This sequence joins TRBV28 and TRBJ2-3, with 9 nucleotides matching TRBD1. From germline, CDR1 is MDHEN and CDR2 SYDVKM. The length of the CDR3 is 15 residues. The trim removed 5 bases at V and 3 bases at J, leaving 6 bases unmatched. The CDR3 nucleotides read TGTGCCAGCAGTCTCCCGGACAGGGGAACAGATACGCAGTATTTT. Its protein is CASSLPDRGTDTQYF.

With respect to this clonotype: One end of the junction does not line up with germline, which may come from a read error. V and J are TRBV4-1 and TRBJ1-1, with 7 positions matching TRBD1. The CDR3 totals 15 residues. The germline CDR1 and CDR2 sequences are MGHRA and YSYEKL. CDR3 nucleotide sequence: TGTGCCAGCAGCGGCCGGGACAGTTGGGGTACTGAAGCTTTCTTT. Protein: CASSGRDSWGTEAFF.

This clonotype turned up a few times. The chain employs TRBV12-3 or TRBV12-4 and TRBJ1-1; D is possibly TRBD1 (5 bases). This CDR3 region has 14 residues. V shed 8 bases and J shed 3 bases, with 16 bases lying between them. CDR3 DNA sequence: TGTGCCAGCGCCGAGACAGAACCTTACACTGAAGCTTTCTTT. This gives the protein CASAETEPYTEAFF.

The gene calls are TRBV6-2 or TRBV6-3 and TRBJ2-7; 9 nucleotides match TRBD2. CDR1 MNHEY and CDR2 SVGEGT come from the germline V gene. CDR3 length: 16 amino acids. With V trimmed by 2 bases and J by 3 bases, 8 bases remained unmatched. The CDR3 nucleotides are TGTGCCAGCAGTTACGGACTAGCGCGCTACCTCTACGAGCAGTACTTC. This translates into CASSYGLARYLYEQYF.

This clonotype was picked up a small number of times. As DNA, the CDR3 is TGCAGCGTAACAGGGGGCTCTAGTGGGGCCAACGTCCTGACTTTC. This codes for CSVTGGSSGANVLTF. The rearrangement joins TRBV29-1 to TRBJ2-6; 9 nucleotides align to TRBD1. J was trimmed by 3 bases and V by 6 bases; bases with no gene match: 6. The V gene's germline CDR1 is SQVTM and CDR2 ANQGSEA. This CDR3 has 15 residues.

Comment on this clonotype: Given a much more abundant clone one base away, this may be a read error. The chain carries TRBV6-2 or TRBV6-3 and TRBJ2-1; a weak D match, TRBD2 (5 bases). CDR3 length: 14 residues. Germline V gives CDR1 MNHEY, CDR2 SVGEGT. The CDR3 sequence: CDSSYSSLVPEQFF. As DNA, the CDR3 is TGTGACAGCAGTTACTCCTCACTAGTTCCCGAGCAGTTCTTC.

The chain links TRBV7-8 to TRBJ2-3; 9 bases are shared with TRBD2. Germline trimming cut 4 bases from V and 1 base from J; bases unmatched to any gene: 15. CDR1 SGHVS and CDR2 FQNEAQ come from the germline V gene. The CDR3 covers 19 residues. The CDR3 DNA sequence: TGTGCCAGCAGCTCCAAGGATAGCGGGGGCCCCACCCGCACAGATACGCAGTATTTT. This gives the protein CASSSKDSGGPTRTDTQYF.

This clonotype has more than one count but fewer than ten. The chain is built from TRBV9 and TRBJ2-1; D unclear. Germline values: CDR1 SGDLS, CDR2 YYNGEE. CDR3 size: 14 residues. The V and J ends lost 2 bases and 9 bases respectively, with 15 bases between them. The CDR3 here is CASSVLEAWGEQFF. The DNA for the CDR3 is TGTGCCAGCAGCGTTCTAGAGGCCTGGGGTGAGCAGTTCTTC.

The chain has TRBV7-9 and TRBJ2-7; D is possibly TRBD1 (5 bases). The length of the CDR3 is 13 residues. V dropped 0 bases and J dropped 3 bases, with 6 bases sitting between them. Germline lookup yields CDR1 SEHNR and CDR2 FQNEAQ (reference sequence). CDR3 protein: CASSLAGVYEQYF. The DNA for the CDR3 is TGTGCCAGCAGCTTAGCAGGGGTCTACGAGCAGTACTTC.

This clonotype has a count of ten or more. This chain joins TRBV7-2 and TRBJ1-3, with 7 positions matching TRBD1. V was clipped by 5 bases and J by 0 bases; unmatched bases: 7. CDR1 and CDR2 from the germline V gene are SGHTA and FQGNSA. The CDR3 totals 16 residues. The CDR3 nucleotides read TGTGCCAGCAGCCTCGAGACAGGGCTCTCTGGAAACACCATATATTTT. Its protein product is CASSLETGLSGNTIYF.

There are a few counts of this clonotype. The chain has TRBV28 and TRBJ2-7; D unclear. Germline V gives CDR1 MDHEN, CDR2 SYDVKM. The CDR3 sequence is 14 residues long. The V end lost 3 bases, the J end lost 5 bases, and 14 bases lay between the germline ends. The CDR3 here is CASSLRQPPDEQYF. For the CDR3, the DNA is TGTGCCAGCAGTTTGAGACAACCTCCGGACGAGCAGTACTTC.

V gene TRBV28 combines with J gene TRBJ2-5; D unclear. This CDR3 is built from 13 residues. Trimming removed 5 bases from V and 5 bases from J, with 12 bases in between. Germline V gene data show CDR1 as MDHEN and CDR2 as SYDVKM. The CDR3 nucleotides read TGTGCCAGCAGTCTTCTGAGGCGGGAGACCCAGTACTTC. Encoded protein: CASSLLRRETQYF.

The gene calls are TRBV7-3 and TRBJ1-2, with 8 bases lining up with TRBD1. This CDR3 is built from 14 residues. Germline V CDR1 and CDR2: SGHTA, FQGTGA. V lost 3 bases, J lost 3 bases, and 3 bases stayed unmatched. The CDR3 coding sequence is TGTGCCAGCAGCTTCGACAGGGGCGACTATGGCTACACCTTC. This gives the protein CASSFDRGDYGYTF.